This TCR beta chain was profiled in a study of CD8 T cells in Susac syndrome. RNA in amounts of roughly 0.45 to 1 ug was reverse transcribed with random hexamers. TCRdb used MiXCR to reprocess the immunoSEQ multiplex PCR reads, holding one entry per CDR3 protein. This sample yields hundreds of thousands of distinct CDR3 sequences, of which 95% are seen a single time; around 0.08% belongs to the top ten. Study-wide findings and caveats: In its TCR sequencing and HLA analysis, the study acknowledged that the number of individuals was relatively small.

As regards this clonotype: Its specificity is not known.

Sequencing of TCR beta was performed on blood CD8+ T cells and on blood CD4+ T cells. Negative isolation yielded CD8+ and CD4+ T cells; FACS enriched TEMRA cells. CDR1 and CDR2 (germline): DFQATT, SNEGSKA (reference sequence). Deletions cut 0 bases from V and 3 bases from J, with 9 bases between. This CDR3 is built from 14 residues. What was sequenced was CD4+ T cells from PBMCs. The chain links TRBV20-1 to TRBJ2-1; TRBD1 is a possible D gene (6 bases). The TCR comes from a human donor with multiple sclerosis. CDR3 DNA sequence: TGCAGTGCTAGAGATCAGACAGGCTACAATGAGCAGTTCTTC. This codes for CSARDQTGYNEQFF.